Listed here are 10 T cell receptor beta chains from one sample, sequenced in a study of blood T cells in healthy people across ages. A second PCR of roughly 6 to 12 cycles used a sample-barcoded 5' primer and a J-beta primer mix. TCRdb re-called the 5' RACE reads with MiXCR, one entry per CDR3 protein. The table has about 680,000 distinct CDR3 sequences, around 48% seen once. The sample consisted of blood. The receptors were gathered from a woman in her fifties or sixties in good health.

The CDR3 loop is CASSESGRNYGYTF. The CDR3 DNA sequence: TGTGCCAGCAGTGAATCGGGCAGGAACTATGGCTACACCTTC. This chain connects TRBV25-1 to TRBJ1-2; no firm D call. This CDR3 has 14 amino acids. The germline gives CDR1 MGHDK, CDR2 SYGVNS. Trimming cost V 1 base and J 2 bases, with 8 bases left between them.

This clonotype was counted between two and nine times. The gene calls are TRBV11-2 and TRBJ2-1; the match to TRBD2 covers 12 bases. The CDR3 sequence is 17 residues long. Trimming cost V 2 bases and J 9 bases; bases outside gene matches: 11. From germline, CDR1 is SGHAT and CDR2 FQNNGV. The CDR3 sequence is CASSLRGATSGSLEQFF. For the CDR3, the DNA is TGTGCCAGCAGCTTAAGGGGGGCGACTAGCGGGAGTCTTGAGCAGTTCTTC.

The chain links TRBV18 to TRBJ2-7; 8 nucleotides line up with TRBD1. CDR1 and CDR2 (germline): KGHSH, LQKENI. The CDR3 contains 16 residues. Germline trimming cut 3 bases from V and 2 bases from J; bases unmatched to any gene: 9. The CDR3 nucleotides read TGTGCCAGCTCACCGGATAGGACAGGGAGGCCCTACGAGCAGTACTTC. It encodes CASSPDRTGRPYEQYF.

The chain joins TRBV6-1 to TRBJ1-1, with 7 bases lining up with TRBD1. The V segment lost 3 bases and the J segment 8 bases; nucleotides outside the gene matches: 3. The CDR3 is made up of 12 amino acids. Looked up from germline, CDR1 is MNHNS and CDR2 is SASEGT. The CDR3 spells CASSDWDSEAFF. The CDR3 coding sequence is TGTGCCAGCAGTGATTGGGACAGCGAAGCTTTCTTT.

This clonotype appeared once. A much larger clone is a single base away; this may be a read error. This chain joins TRBV7-2 and TRBJ2-7; 9 nucleotides align to TRBD2. Trimming took 5 bases from V and 7 from J; bases not matched to a gene: 15. This CDR3 comprises 16 residues. CDR1 SGHTA and CDR2 FQGNSA come from the germline V gene. The CDR3 protein is CASSVLSGRMYNEQYF. CDR3 sequence (DNA): TGTGCCAGCAGCGTCTTAAGCGGGAGGATGTACAATGAGCAGTACTTC.

The V gene is TRBV7-9, the J gene TRBJ2-1, with D possibly called TRBD1 or TRBD2 (6 bases each). This CDR3 comprises 16 residues. Germline-derived CDR1 and CDR2 are SEHNR and FQNEAQ (reference sequence). V lost 7 bases, J lost 9 bases, and 25 bases lay in between. CDR3 in DNA: TGTGCCAGCAAGGGGGGCTTTGGAAGGAAGAGCGCTGAGCAGTTCTTC. This translates into CASKGGFGRKSAEQFF.

The sample holds many counts of this clonotype. The gene calls are TRBV29-1 and TRBJ1-2; weak D call: TRBD1 (6 bases). V gave up 6 bases and J gave up 2 bases, with 7 bases separating them. CDR3 length: 11 amino acids. CDR1 is SQVTM and CDR2 is ANQGSEA in the germline V gene. The CDR3 bases are TGCAGCGTCGGACAGAACTATGGCTACACCTTC. It specifies CSVGQNYGYTF.

CDR3 nucleotides: TGTGCCAGCAGCTTAGGGGACGGCCCCTACGAGCAGTACTTC. It encodes CASSLGDGPYEQYF. The chain employs TRBV7-9 and TRBJ2-7; D may correspond to TRBD1 or TRBD2 (5 bases each). CDR1 and CDR2 (germline): SEHNR, FQNEAQ (reference sequence). The CDR3 has 14 amino acids. V lost 1 base and J lost 2, with 9 bases in between.

This clonotype was seen a few times. The gene calls are TRBV6-2 or TRBV6-3 and TRBJ2-6, with no clear D. The CDR3 runs 17 residues. Germline V lookup: CDR1 MNHEY, CDR2 SVGEGT. V lost 5 bases, J lost 4 bases, and 18 bases lay in between. In nucleotides, the CDR3 is TGTGCCAGCAGTCCCACCAACCCCAGGCCCGGGGCCAACGTCCTGACTTTC. It translates to CASSPTNPRPGANVLTF.

A few counts support this clonotype. The chain uses TRBV29-1 and TRBJ2-6; D is undetermined. CDR3 length: 16 amino acids. The V and J ends lost 4 bases and 0 bases respectively, with 13 bases between them. Germline values: CDR1 SQVTM, CDR2 ANQGSEA. CDR3 sequence reads: CSVGSGRTSGANVLTF. The CDR3 DNA reads as TGCAGCGTTGGCTCCGGCAGGACCTCTGGGGCCAACGTCCTGACTTTC.